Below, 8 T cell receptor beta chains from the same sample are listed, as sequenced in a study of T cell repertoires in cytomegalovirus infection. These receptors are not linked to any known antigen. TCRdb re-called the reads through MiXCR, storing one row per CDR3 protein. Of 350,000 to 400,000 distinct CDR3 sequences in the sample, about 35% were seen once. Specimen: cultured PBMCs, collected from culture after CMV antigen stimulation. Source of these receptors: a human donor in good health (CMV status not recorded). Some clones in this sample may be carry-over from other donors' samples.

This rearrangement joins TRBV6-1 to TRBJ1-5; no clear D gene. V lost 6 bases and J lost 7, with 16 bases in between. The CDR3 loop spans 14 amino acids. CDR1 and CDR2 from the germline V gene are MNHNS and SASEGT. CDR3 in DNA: TGTGCCAGCAGCCCCGGGCCAACGGGCCAGCCCCAGCATTTT. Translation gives CASSPGPTGQPQHF.

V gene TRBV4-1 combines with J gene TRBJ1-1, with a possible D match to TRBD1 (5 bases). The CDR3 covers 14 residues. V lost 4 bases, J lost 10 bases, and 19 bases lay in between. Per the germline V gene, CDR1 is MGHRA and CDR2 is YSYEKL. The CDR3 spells CASSPTGTDGGAFF. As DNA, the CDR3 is TGCGCCAGCAGCCCTACTGGGACCGATGGAGGAGCTTTCTTT.

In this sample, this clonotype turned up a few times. CDR3 sequence (DNA): TGTGCCAGCAGTTTCGGACAGACCTACGAGCAGTACTTC. Translated, it gives CASSFGQTYEQYF. V usage is TRBV12-3 or TRBV12-4 and J usage is TRBJ2-7; D is perhaps TRBD1 (6 bases). Trimming cost V 3 bases and J 2 bases, with 8 bases left between them. The CDR3 runs to 13 residues.

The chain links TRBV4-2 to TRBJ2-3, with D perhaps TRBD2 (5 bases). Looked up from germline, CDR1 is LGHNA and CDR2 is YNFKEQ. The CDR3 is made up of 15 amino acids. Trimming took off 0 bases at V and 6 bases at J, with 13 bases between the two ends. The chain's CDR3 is CASSQELLAIDTQYF. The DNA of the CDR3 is TGTGCCAGCAGCCAAGAGCTCCTAGCTATTGATACGCAGTATTTT.

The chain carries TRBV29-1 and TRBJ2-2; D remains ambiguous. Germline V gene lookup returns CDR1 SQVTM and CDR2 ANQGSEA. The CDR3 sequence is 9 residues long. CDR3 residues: CPLARELFF. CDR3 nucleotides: TGCCCCCTGGCCAGGGAGCTGTTTTTT.

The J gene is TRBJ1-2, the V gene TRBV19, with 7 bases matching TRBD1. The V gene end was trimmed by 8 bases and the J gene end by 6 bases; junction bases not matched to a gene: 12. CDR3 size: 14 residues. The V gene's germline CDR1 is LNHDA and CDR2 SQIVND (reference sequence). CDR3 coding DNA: TGTGCCAGTTCTACAGGGGAGCCCGGGGATGGCTACACCTTC. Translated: CASSTGEPGDGYTF. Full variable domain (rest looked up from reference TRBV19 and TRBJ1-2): DGGITQSPKYLFRKEGQNVTLSCEQNLNHDAMYWYRQDPGQGLRLIYYSQIVNDFQKGDIAEGYSVSREKKESFPLTVTSAQKNPTAFYLCASSTGEPGDGYTFGSGTRLTVV.

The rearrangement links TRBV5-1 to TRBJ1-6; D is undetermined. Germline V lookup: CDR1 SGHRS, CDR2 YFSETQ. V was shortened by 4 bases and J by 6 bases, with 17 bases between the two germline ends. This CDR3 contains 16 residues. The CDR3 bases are TGCGCCAGCAGCCTAGATCAAGGCGGCGGTAATTCACCCCTCCACTTT. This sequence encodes CASSLDQGGGNSPLHF.

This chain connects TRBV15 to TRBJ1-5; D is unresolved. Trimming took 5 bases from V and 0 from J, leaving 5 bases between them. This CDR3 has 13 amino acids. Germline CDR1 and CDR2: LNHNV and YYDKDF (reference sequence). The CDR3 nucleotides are TGTGCCACCAGCCTCGATAGCAATCAGCCCCAGCATTTT. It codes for CATSLDSNQPQHF.